Below, 24 T cell receptor beta chains from the same sample are listed, as sequenced in a study of cytomegalovirus exposure and HLA in healthy donors. Using immunoSEQ multiplex PCR, the repertoire was profiled, and TCRdb retains in-frame clones only, with some absent. The sample carries about 400,000 clones, 80% to 90% recorded once. Sequenced input: PBMCs. The receptors shown here come from a woman younger than 30 in good health and CMV-seronegative.

This clone occurred a few times. V is TRBV2 and J is TRBJ1-2, with D possibly being TRBD1 (6 bases). The germline gives CDR1 SNHLY, CDR2 FYNNEI. V was pared by 7 bases and J by 0 bases, with 15 bases between. There are 15 residues in the CDR3. As DNA, the CDR3 is TGTGCCAGCACCCCGGGGGGGCGTTCTAACTATGGCTACACCTTC. It encodes CASTPGGRSNYGYTF.

The chain joins TRBV11-1 to TRBJ2-5, with a weak D call TRBD1 (7 bases). With 5 bases removed from V and 4 bases from J, the gap between germline ends came to 23 bases. CDR1 is SGHAT, CDR2 FQDESV, per germline (reference sequence). This CDR3 has 17 residues. The CDR3 coding sequence is TGTGCCAGCAGCGGTGACAGGGCGGCAGGGGGGATAGAGACCCAGTACTTC. Its protein product is CASSGDRAAGGIETQYF.

This clone was observed a single time. The chain has TRBV10-1 and TRBJ2-7; D is perhaps TRBD2 (6 bases). The CDR3 is 13 amino acids. Deletions cut 6 bases from V and 3 bases from J, with 12 bases between. Germline V gives CDR1 WNHNN, CDR2 SYGVQD (reference sequence). CDR3 residues: CASRPGLNYEQYF. CDR3 coding DNA: TGCGCCAGCAGACCGGGACTTAACTACGAGCAGTACTTC.

This sequence joins TRBV7-2 and TRBJ2-7; 9 nucleotides align to TRBD2. Germline assignment: CDR1 SGHTA and CDR2 FQGNSA. This CDR3 contains 14 residues. Unmatched junction bases numbered 3, after V lost 6 bases and J lost 0 bases. The CDR3 sequence: CASSLSGSSYEQYF. The CDR3 DNA follows: TGTGCCAGCAGTCTTAGCGGGAGCTCCTACGAGCAGTACTTC.

V is TRBV4-2 and J is TRBJ1-1; no reliable D call. This CDR3 region has 14 residues. Germline V gene data show CDR1 as LGHNA and CDR2 as YNFKEQ. Trimming cost V 4 bases and J 4 bases, with 13 bases left between them. DNA of the CDR3: TGTGCCAGCAGCCTACCTGACGGGAGCACTGAAGCTTTCTTT. This codes for CASSLPDGSTEAFF.

This clone was seen a few times. The chain has TRBV19 and TRBJ1-5; D may be TRBD1 (6 bases). Germline CDR1 reads LNHDA; CDR2 reads SQIVND (reference sequence). The V gene lost 5 bases and the J gene lost 1 base, with 15 bases spanning the gap. The length of the CDR3 is 16 residues. The CDR3 DNA reads TGTGCCAGTAGTCCATCAGGACAGCTCAGCAATCAGCCCCAGCATTTT. It translates to CASSPSGQLSNQPQHF.

The chain links TRBV28 to TRBJ2-7; D is possibly TRBD2 (5 bases). The CDR3 sequence is 10 residues long. V was cut by 10 bases and J by 4 bases, with 8 bases left in between. The germline V gene has CDR1 MDHEN and CDR2 SYDVKM. CDR3 bases: TGTGCCACCGGGGTGTACGAGCAGTACTTC. Translated, it gives CATGVYEQYF.

The chain uses TRBV2 and TRBJ1-5, with D perhaps TRBD1 (6 bases). The V end was cut by 7 bases, the J end by 0 bases, with 19 bases between. The CDR3 is 17 amino acids. Germline-derived CDR1 and CDR2 are SNHLY and FYNNEI. The CDR3 loop is CASISGHVQYSNQPQHF. For the CDR3, the DNA is TGTGCCAGCATTTCGGGACACGTACAATATAGCAATCAGCCCCAGCATTTT. Full variable domain (remainder filled in from reference TRBV2 and TRBJ1-5): EPEVTQTPSHQVTQMGQEVILRCVPISNHLYFYWYRQILGQKVEFLVSFYNNEISEKSEIFDDQFSVERPDGSNFTLKIRSTKLEDSAMYFCASISGHVQYSNQPQHFGDGTRLSIL.

The chain couples TRBV28 to TRBJ2-1, with TRBD2 as a possible D gene (6 bases). V lost 9 bases to trimming and J lost 7 bases, with 16 bases between them. Per the germline V gene, CDR1 is MDHEN and CDR2 is SYDVKM. The CDR3 consists of 13 residues. The CDR3 bases are TGTGCCAGTAAAAAAGGACTATATAATGAGCAGTTCTTC. Its translation is CASKKGLYNEQFF.

DNA for the CDR3: TGTGCCAGCAGTTACGATGGCTCTTATGGCTACACCTTC. Protein product: CASSYDGSYGYTF. The rearrangement links TRBV6-6 to TRBJ1-2; D not certain. V lost 2 bases, J lost 5 bases, and 9 bases lay in between. Germline V lookup: CDR1 MNHNY, CDR2 SVGAGI (reference sequence). CDR3 length equals 13 residues.

This chain links TRBV5-6 with TRBJ2-1, with D perhaps matching TRBD1 (6 bases). Germline-derived CDR1 and CDR2 are SGHDT and YYEEEE. Trimming pared 5 bases from V and 1 base from J, leaving 22 bases between. This CDR3 region has 18 residues. The CDR3: CASSPPDRTAQSYNEQFF. CDR3 sequence (DNA): TGTGCCAGCAGTCCCCCAGACCGGACAGCACAATCCTACAATGAGCAGTTCTTC.

The V gene is TRBV6-6, the J gene TRBJ1-2, with TRBD1 identical over 9 bases. Trimming took 5 bases from V and 7 from J; bases not matched to a gene: 5. Germline CDR1 reads MNHNY; CDR2 reads SVGAGI (reference sequence). CDR3 length: 13 amino acids. CDR3 region: CASSDRDRAGYTF. CDR3 nucleotide sequence: TGTGCCAGCAGTGACCGGGACAGGGCTGGCTACACCTTC.

This chain uses TRBV6-1 with TRBJ2-7; 8 bases are a match to TRBD1. V trimming: 7 bases; J trimming: 4 bases; junction bases outside the gene matches: 9. Germline V gives CDR1 MNHNS, CDR2 SASEGT. This CDR3 is built from 14 residues. Written as DNA, the CDR3 is TGTGCCAGCATGGACAGGGCCCTGAGGTACGAGCAGTACTTC. This gives the protein CASMDRALRYEQYF.

J is TRBJ2-7 and V is TRBV2; D is perhaps TRBD1 (5 bases). The CDR3 has 14 residues. V was cut by 3 bases and J by 7 bases, with 16 bases left in between. CDR1 is SNHLY, CDR2 FYNNEI, per germline. Here the CDR3 DNA reads TGTGCCAGCAGTGATCAAGGACACCTGTGGGAGCAGTACTTC. Its translation: CASSDQGHLWEQYF. The whole variable domain, remainder taken from reference TRBV2 and TRBJ2-7, is EPEVTQTPSHQVTQMGQEVILRCVPISNHLYFYWYRQILGQKVEFLVSFYNNEISEKSEIFDDQFSVERPDGSNFTLKIRSTKLEDSAMYFCASSDQGHLWEQYFGPGTRLTVT.

The chain couples TRBV15 to TRBJ2-1; 7 bases map to TRBD2. CDR3 length equals 15 residues. Germline loops: CDR1 LNHNV, CDR2 YYDKDF (reference sequence). V was clipped by 1 base and J by 7 bases; unmatched bases: 7. The DNA for the CDR3 is TGTGCCACCAGCAGAGCCCCGGGAGGATATAATGAGCAGTTCTTC. Translation gives CATSRAPGGYNEQFF.

J is TRBJ1-2 and V is TRBV2; D ambiguous. The V end lost 3 bases, the J end lost 8 bases, and 10 bases lay between the germline ends. The CDR3 loop spans 12 amino acids. CDR1 is SNHLY and CDR2 is FYNNEI in the germline V gene. The CDR3 DNA is TGTGCCAGCAGTGATACGGGGTGGGGCTACACCTTC. Its translation: CASSDTGWGYTF.

The CDR3 DNA sequence: TGCGCCAGCAGCCAAGAAACTAGCGGCTACTACGAGCAGTACTTC. Amino acids: CASSQETSGYYEQYF. The chain employs TRBV4-1 and TRBJ2-7, with 8 bases aligning to TRBD2. The CDR3 extends over 15 amino acids. Germline-derived CDR1 and CDR2 are MGHRA and YSYEKL. Trimming removed 0 bases from V and 3 bases from J; junction bases left unmatched: 4.

The genes are TRBV2 and TRBJ2-5; 10 positions agree with TRBD2. The J segment lost 8 bases and the V segment lost 7 bases, leaving 13 bases of the junction unmatched. Per the germline V gene, CDR1 is SNHLY and CDR2 is FYNNEI. The CDR3 has 15 residues. The CDR3 reads CASIASGGASGTQYF. CDR3 nucleotide sequence: TGTGCCAGCATAGCTAGCGGGGGTGCCTCGGGAACCCAGTACTTC.

The V and J genes are TRBV11-2 and TRBJ1-2, with 12 bases fitting TRBD1. In germline, CDR1 is SGHAT, CDR2 FQNNGV. V lost 0 bases to trimming and J lost 5 bases; unmatched junction nucleotides: 7. This CDR3 has 17 residues. CDR3 loop: CASSLEGTGGVWYGYTF. The CDR3, as DNA: TGTGCCAGCAGCTTAGAGGGGACAGGGGGCGTTTGGTATGGCTACACCTTC.

The V and J genes are TRBV7-6 and TRBJ2-1, with 12 nucleotides matching TRBD2. This CDR3 is built from 19 residues. Germline V gene sequence: CDR1 SGHVS, CDR2 FNYEAQ. V lost 0 bases to trimming and J lost 8 bases; unmatched junction nucleotides: 14. CDR3 sequence: CASSLAASGGGYSGDEQFF. DNA of the CDR3: TGTGCCAGCAGCTTAGCGGCTAGCGGGGGGGGTTACAGTGGGGATGAGCAGTTCTTC.

In its sample, this clone was seen a few times. J is TRBJ2-7 and V is TRBV4-2; TRBD2 matches at 10 bases. The CDR3 spans 17 residues. The V and J ends lost 0 bases and 2 bases, in that order; junction bases with no gene match: 7. CDR1 and CDR2 (germline): LGHNA, YNFKEQ. The chain's CDR3 is CASSQDRLAGGAYEQYF. As DNA, the CDR3 is TGTGCCAGCAGCCAAGATCGTTTAGCGGGGGGCGCCTACGAGCAGTACTTC.

The chain uses TRBV30 and TRBJ1-3, with 11 bases fitting TRBD1. This CDR3 comprises 14 residues. V was clipped by 5 bases and J by 4 bases; unmatched bases: 4. CDR1 is GTSNPN and CDR2 is SVGIG in the germline V gene (reference sequence). CDR3 amino acids: CAWGQGARGNTIYF. The CDR3 DNA reads as TGTGCCTGGGGACAGGGGGCGAGAGGAAACACCATATATTTT.

The rearrangement links TRBV6-4 to TRBJ1-5; D is possibly TRBD1 (5 bases). Germline loops: CDR1 MRHNA, CDR2 SNTAGT. Trimming stripped 5 bases from V and 5 bases from J, with 22 bases between. CDR3 length equals 17 residues. As DNA, the CDR3 is TGTGCCAGCAGTATAGACCTACAGGTCGTAATGTATCAGCCCCAGCATTTT. It codes for CASSIDLQVVMYQPQHF.

This sequence joins TRBV11-2 and TRBJ2-2; TRBD2 matches at 11 bases. The length of the CDR3 is 18 residues. V trimming: 1 base; J trimming: 0 bases; junction bases outside the gene matches: 4. Per the germline V gene, CDR1 is SGHAT and CDR2 is FQNNGV. CDR3 in DNA: TGTGCCAGCAGCTTAGTCCTAGCGGGGGGACCGAACACCGGGGAGCTGTTTTTT. Encoded protein: CASSLVLAGGPNTGELFF.